This T cell receptor (beta chain) emerged from a study of blood T cell repertoires in COVID-19. At the level of the study: Both acute and convalescent COVID-19 samples were obtained from the United States, Italy and Spain. Nucleic acid was either cDNA or gDNA, and it came from T cells, B-cell-depleted T cells, or PBMCs.

In its sample, this clone was seen once. Here immunoSEQ multiplex PCR was the method, and the copy in TCRdb shows in-frame clones only, minus some. The repertoire includes 86,000 or so clones, 90% to 95% of them detected once, and roughly 2% sits in the top ten. Germline V gene data show CDR1 as KGHSH and CDR2 as LQKENI. The germline V and J ends were trimmed by 0 bases and 12 bases, with 12 bases remaining between them. The CDR3 is 13 amino acids. The rearrangement links TRBV18 to TRBJ2-1, with D uncertain. Sequencing was carried out using peripheral blood. This TCR came from a woman in her fifties or sixties in a cohort sampled during active COVID-19. As DNA, the CDR3 is TGTGCCAGCTCACCACCGCCAAACTCGGTGCAGTTCTTC. This codes for CASSPPPNSVQFF.